The sequence of this T cell receptor (beta chain) was determined in a study of response to subunit inactivated influenza vaccine. The germline CDR1 and CDR2 sequences are SGHNT and YENEEA. The V and J ends lost 6 bases and 1 base, in that order; junction bases with no gene match: 10. This CDR3 spans 16 amino acids. Study-wide results and limits: The authors put forward the suggestion that each seasonal influenza vaccination may bring in only a limited number of new T cells.

In this sample, this clonotype turned up a few times. Its specificity is unknown. From the RT-PCR reads, TCRdb called clonotypes with MiXCR, one entry per CDR3 protein. The sample contains approximately 700,000 distinct CDR3 sequences, less than 20% of which appear only once. Sequenced here: PBMCs from blood, sampled 11 to 12 days after vaccination. This TCR was sampled from a man aged 45-65 years who received an inactivated influenza vaccine. This chain links TRBV11-3 with TRBJ2-5; 8 positions agree with TRBD1. CDR3: CASRKGTGGTQETQYF. The CDR3 DNA is TGTGCCAGCAGGAAGGGGACAGGAGGAACCCAAGAGACCCAGTACTTC.